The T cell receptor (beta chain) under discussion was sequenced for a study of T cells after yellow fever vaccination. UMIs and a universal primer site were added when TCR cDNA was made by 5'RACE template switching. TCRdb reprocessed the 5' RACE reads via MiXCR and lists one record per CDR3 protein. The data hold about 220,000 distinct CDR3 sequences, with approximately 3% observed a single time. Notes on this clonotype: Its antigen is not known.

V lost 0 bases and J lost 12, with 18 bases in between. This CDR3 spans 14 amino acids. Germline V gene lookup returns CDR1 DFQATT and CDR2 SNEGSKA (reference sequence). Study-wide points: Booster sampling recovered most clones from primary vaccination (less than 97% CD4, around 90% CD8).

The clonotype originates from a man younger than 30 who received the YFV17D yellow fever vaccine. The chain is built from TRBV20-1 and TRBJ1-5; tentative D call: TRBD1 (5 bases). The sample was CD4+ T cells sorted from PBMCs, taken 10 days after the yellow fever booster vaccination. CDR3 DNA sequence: TGCAGTGCTAGAGATCCCGACAGCGGCGAGTTCCAGCATTTT. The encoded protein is CSARDPDSGEFQHF.